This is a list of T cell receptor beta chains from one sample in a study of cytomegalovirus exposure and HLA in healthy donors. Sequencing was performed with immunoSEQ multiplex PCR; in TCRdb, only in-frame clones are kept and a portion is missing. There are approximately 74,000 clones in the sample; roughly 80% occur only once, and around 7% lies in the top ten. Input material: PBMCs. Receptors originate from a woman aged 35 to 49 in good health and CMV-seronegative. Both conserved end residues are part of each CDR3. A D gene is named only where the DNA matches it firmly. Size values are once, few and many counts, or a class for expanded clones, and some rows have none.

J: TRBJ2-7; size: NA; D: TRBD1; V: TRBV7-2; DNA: TGTGCCAGCAGCCTAAGACAGGGCTACGAGCAGTACTTC; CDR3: CASSLRQGYEQYF
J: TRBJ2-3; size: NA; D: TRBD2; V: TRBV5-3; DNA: TGTGCCAGATCGGGAGGGGTAGCGGGGAAGAACACAGATACGCAGTATTTT; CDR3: CARSGGVAGKNTDTQYF
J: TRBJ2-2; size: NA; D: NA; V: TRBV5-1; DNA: TGCGCCAGCAGCCCCCCCGGCACCGGGGAGCTGTTTTTT; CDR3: CASSPPGTGELFF
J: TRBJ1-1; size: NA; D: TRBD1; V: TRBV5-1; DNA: TGCGCCAGCAGCGGGACAGGGGATGTTCGGAACACTGAAGCTTTCTTT; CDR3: CASSGTGDVRNTEAFF
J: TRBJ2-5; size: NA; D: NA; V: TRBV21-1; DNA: TGTGCCAGCAGCATTGCACCGTCGCCACTAGCACTTCAAGAGACCCAGTACTTC; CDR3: CASSIAPSPLALQETQYF
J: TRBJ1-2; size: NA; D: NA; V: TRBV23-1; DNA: TGCGCCAGCAGTCAATCGGGGCAGCGCTATGGCTACACCTTC; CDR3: CASSQSGQRYGYTF
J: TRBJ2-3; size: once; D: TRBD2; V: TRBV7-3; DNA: TGTGCCAGCAGCCCTTATGGGCGGGAGGTGACAGATACGCAGTATTTT; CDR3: CASSPYGREVTDTQYF
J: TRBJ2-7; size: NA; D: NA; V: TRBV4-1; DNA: TGCGCCAGCAGCCAACGGGTTTTCCCCATATACGAGCAGTACTTC; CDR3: CASSQRVFPIYEQYF
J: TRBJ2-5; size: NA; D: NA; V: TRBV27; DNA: TGTGCCAGCAGTTCCCTAGGGGGTGAAGAGACCCAGTACTTC; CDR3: CASSSLGGEETQYF
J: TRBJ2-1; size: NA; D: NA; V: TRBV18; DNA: TGTGCCAGCTCACGGTCGGCGGGGTTCAATGAGCAGTTCTTC; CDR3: CASSRSAGFNEQFF
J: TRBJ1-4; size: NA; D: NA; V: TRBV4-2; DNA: TGTGCCAGCAGCCAAGAACGGGGGGTTGAGGAAAAACTGTTTTTT; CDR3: CASSQERGVEEKLFF
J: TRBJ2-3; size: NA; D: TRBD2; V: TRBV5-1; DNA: TGCGTCAGCAGCTCGCGGGAGGGCCGAGATACGCAGTATTTT; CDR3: CVSSSREGRDTQYF
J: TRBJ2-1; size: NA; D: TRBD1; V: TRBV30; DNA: TGTGCCTGGAGTCCTCCTTGGGGGACAGGGGCCAATGAGCAGTTCTTC; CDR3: CAWSPPWGTGANEQFF
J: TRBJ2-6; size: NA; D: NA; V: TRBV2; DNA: TGTGCCAGACAGAACAGCTCTGGGGCCAACGTCCTGACTTTC; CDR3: CARQNSSGANVLTF
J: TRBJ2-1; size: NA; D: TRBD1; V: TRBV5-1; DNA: TGCGCCAGCAGCTTGGGACAGGGGGGAAATGAGCAGTTCTTC; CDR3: CASSLGQGGNEQFF
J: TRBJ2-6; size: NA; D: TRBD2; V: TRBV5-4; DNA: TGTGCCAGCAGTCCCCTGACTAGCGGGAGGGCTGGGGCCAACGTCCTGACTTTC; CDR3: CASSPLTSGRAGANVLTF
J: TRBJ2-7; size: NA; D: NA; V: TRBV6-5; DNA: TGTGCCAGCAGTTACTCTCTCCAGGGAACCTACGAGCAGTACTTC; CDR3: CASSYSLQGTYEQYF
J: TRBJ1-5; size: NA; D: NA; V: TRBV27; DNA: TGTGCCAGCAGGGCCTCGGGACGGGAGGGTCAGCCCCAGCATTTT; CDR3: CASRASGREGQPQHF
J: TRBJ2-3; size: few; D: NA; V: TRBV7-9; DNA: TGTGCCAGCAGGCAAGAGGCCACAGATACGCAGTATTTT; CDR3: CASRQEATDTQYF
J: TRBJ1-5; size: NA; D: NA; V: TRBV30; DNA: TGTGCCTGGAGTGTACCGGGCAGGGTTTTGAGCTCTCAGCCCCAGCATTTT; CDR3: CAWSVPGRVLSSQPQHF
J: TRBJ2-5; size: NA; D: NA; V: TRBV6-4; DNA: TGTGCCAGCAGTGACGACTCCAGACCGGACCAGTACTTC; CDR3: CASSDDSRPDQYF
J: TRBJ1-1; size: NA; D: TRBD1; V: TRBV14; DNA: TGTGCCAGCAGCCAAGTCAGGGGGGACACTGAAGCTTTCTTT; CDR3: CASSQVRGDTEAFF
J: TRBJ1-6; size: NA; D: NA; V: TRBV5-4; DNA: TGTGCCAGCAGCTTAGGCCTGACTACCTCCTATAATTCACCCCTCCACTTT; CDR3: CASSLGLTTSYNSPLHF
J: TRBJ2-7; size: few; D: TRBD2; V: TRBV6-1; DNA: TGTGCCAGTGCAAAGAGCGGGAAAAACTACGAGCAGTACTTC; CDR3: CASAKSGKNYEQYF
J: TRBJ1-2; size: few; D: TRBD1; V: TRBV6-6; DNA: TGTGCCAGCAGTTACGGGGCAGGGGGTAACTATGGCTACACCTTC; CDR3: CASSYGAGGNYGYTF
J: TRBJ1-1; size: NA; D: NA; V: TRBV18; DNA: TGTGCCAGCTCGGAGGGACGAAACACTGAAGCTTTCTTT; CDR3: CASSEGRNTEAFF
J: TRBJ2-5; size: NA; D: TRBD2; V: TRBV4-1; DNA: TGCGCCAGCAGCCACGACGGGACTACCAGCGAGACCCAGTACTTC; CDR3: CASSHDGTTSETQYF
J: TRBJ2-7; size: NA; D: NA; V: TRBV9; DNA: TGTGCCAGCAGCCCCGCCGGGGTGGGCGAGCAGTACTTC; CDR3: CASSPAGVGEQYF
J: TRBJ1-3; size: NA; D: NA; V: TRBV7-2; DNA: TGTGCCAGCAGCTTAAGGGTGTTGGGCGGACACCTGGGAAACACCATATATTTT; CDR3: CASSLRVLGGHLGNTIYF
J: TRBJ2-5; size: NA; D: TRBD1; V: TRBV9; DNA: TGTGCCAGCAGCGACAAAGACAGGGTGGGAAAAGAGACCCAGTACTTC; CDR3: CASSDKDRVGKETQYF
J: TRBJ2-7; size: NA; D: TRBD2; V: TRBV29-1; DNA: TGCAGCGTTGCCCCTAGCGGGGGATCCTACGAGCAGTACTTC; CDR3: CSVAPSGGSYEQYF